These 15 T cell receptor beta chains came from one sample sequenced in a study of Ad26.COV2.S vaccination and SARS-CoV-2 variants. Noted treatment: roughly 18 received Ad26.COV2.S at low or high dose, single or two shots; about 5 received placebo; per-sample allocation not given. The samples were gathered on day 63 after the first injection of vaccine or placebo. Clones were sequenced by immunoSEQ multiplex PCR, and TCRdb holds only the in-frame ones, with some missing. The sample lists about 450,000 clones, approximately 89% occurring once. Source: peripheral blood, taken in a trial of Ad26.COV2.S vaccine versus placebo. The receptors were gathered from a person between 18 and 59 years old who received the Ad26.COV2.S COVID-19 vaccine or a placebo.

The chain is built from TRBV27 and TRBJ2-3; 9 nucleotides line up with TRBD2. This CDR3 is 14 amino acids long. V was clipped by 6 bases and J by 5 bases; unmatched bases: 6. Germline V gives CDR1 MNHEY, CDR2 SMNVEV (reference sequence). CDR3 protein: CASSRSGSLDTQYF. The CDR3 DNA reads as TGTGCCAGCAGCCGTAGCGGGAGTTTAGATACGCAGTATTTT.

The V call is TRBV30, the J call TRBJ1-1; 10 bases are shared with TRBD1. Trimming took 2 bases from V and 1 from J; bases not matched to a gene: 7. The V gene's germline CDR1 is GTSNPN and CDR2 SVGIG (reference sequence). This CDR3 is built from 16 residues. The CDR3 region is CAWSSRTGGRNTEAFF. The CDR3, as DNA: TGTGCCTGGAGTTCTCGGACAGGGGGGCGGAACACTGAAGCTTTCTTT. The complete variable domain, with remaining parts taken from reference TRBV30 and TRBJ1-1, reads SQTIHQWPATLVQPVGSPLSLECTVEGTSNPNLYWYRQAAGRGLQLLFYSVGIGQISSEVPQNLSASRPQDRQFILSSKKLLLSDSGFYLCAWSSRTGGRNTEAFFGQGTRLTVV.

The genes are TRBV5-1 and TRBJ1-2; perhaps TRBD1 as D (6 bases). Germline CDR1 SGHRS, CDR2 YFSETQ. The V end was cut by 10 bases, the J end by 7 bases, with 20 bases between. This CDR3 spans 13 amino acids. Here the CDR3 DNA reads TGCGCCGTTTCCTTTACAGGGAAAAGTGGCTACACCTTC. Translated: CAVSFTGKSGYTF.

This clone was recorded a few times. The rearrangement joins TRBV30 to TRBJ1-1; D is ambiguous. The V gene's germline CDR1 is GTSNPN and CDR2 SVGIG (reference sequence). The germline V and J ends were trimmed by 4 bases and 0 bases, with 15 bases remaining between them. The CDR3 extends over 15 amino acids. This CDR3 reads CAWKVIGRLNTEAFF. The CDR3 DNA sequence: TGTGCCTGGAAGGTGATAGGCAGGCTGAACACTGAAGCTTTCTTT.

The count of this clone is one. The chain carries TRBV7-2 and TRBJ2-5; the D is unclear. The V and J ends lost 5 bases and 5 bases respectively, with 12 bases between them. Germline V gene data show CDR1 as SGHTA and CDR2 as FQGNSA. This CDR3 comprises 13 residues. In DNA form, the CDR3 reads TGTGCCAGCAGCCCCCAATGGTGGGAGACCCAGTACTTC. It yields the protein CASSPQWWETQYF.

The V gene is TRBV7-3, the J gene TRBJ2-3, with D perhaps TRBD1 or TRBD2 (5 bases each). Germline CDR1 SGHTA, CDR2 FQGTGA. With 5 bases removed from V and 4 bases from J, the gap between germline ends came to 19 bases. The CDR3 has 16 residues. The CDR3 here is CASSATGPDSADTQYF. CDR3 sequence (DNA): TGTGCCAGCAGCGCTACGGGACCAGATTCTGCAGATACGCAGTATTTT.

The chain is built from TRBV6-5 and TRBJ2-2; 7 bases map to TRBD1. V lost 8 bases and J lost 2; bases outside the gene matches: 2. Germline V gene lookup returns CDR1 MNHEY and CDR2 SVGAGI. CDR3 size: 13 residues. CDR3: CASGTVNTGELFF. For the CDR3, the DNA is TGTGCCAGCGGGACAGTTAACACCGGGGAGCTGTTTTTT.

Here the CDR3 reads CASSLARVRGEETQYF. The DNA of the CDR3 is TGTGCCAGCAGCTTAGCGCGAGTGAGGGGCGAAGAGACCCAGTACTTC. The chain carries TRBV7-8 and TRBJ2-5; D possibly matches TRBD1 or TRBD2 (5 bases each). The germline CDR1 and CDR2 sequences are SGHVS and FQNEAQ. This CDR3 region has 16 residues. Trimming pared 0 bases from V and 3 bases from J, leaving 14 bases between.

This clone was observed a handful of times. V gene TRBV28 combines with J gene TRBJ2-2; D is perhaps TRBD1 or TRBD2 (6 bases each). CDR1 is MDHEN and CDR2 is SYDVKM in the germline V gene. The CDR3 spans 14 residues. Trimming stripped 6 bases from V and 4 bases from J, with 12 bases between. The CDR3 bases are TGTGCCAGCAGGAGGGGGGCCCTCACCGGGGAGCTGTTTTTT. Translated, it gives CASRRGALTGELFF. Variable domain in full (rest from reference TRBV28 and TRBJ2-2): DVKVTQSSRYLVKRTGEKVFLECVQDMDHENMFWYRQDPGLGLRLIYFSYDVKMKEKGDIPEGYSVSREKKERFSLILESASTNQTSMYLCASRRGALTGELFFGEGSRLTVL.

The chain carries TRBV2 and TRBJ1-2; 12 bases line up with TRBD1. Losses at the gene ends were 1 base for V and 8 bases for J; bases not matched to a gene: 5. The germline V gene encodes CDR1 SNHLY and CDR2 FYNNEI. CDR3 length: 15 amino acids. In DNA form, the CDR3 reads TGTGCCAGCAGTGAAGGGGACAGGGGGCCGGGCGGCTACACCTTC. It yields the protein CASSEGDRGPGGYTF.

This chain uses TRBV30 with TRBJ2-1; no clear D. The V and J ends lost 0 bases and 9 bases respectively, with 6 bases between them. CDR1 GTSNPN and CDR2 SVGIG come from the germline V gene (reference sequence). CDR3 length: 11 residues. The DNA for the CDR3 is TGTGCCTGGAGTGTGGGCCCTGAGCAGTTCTTC. This sequence encodes CAWSVGPEQFF.

The chain is built from TRBV30 and TRBJ2-2; 7 bases match TRBD2. J lost 4 bases, V lost 4 bases, and 9 bases had no gene match. This CDR3 is 15 amino acids long. From germline, CDR1 is GTSNPN and CDR2 SVGIG (reference sequence). CDR3: CAWMPGTTFTGELFF. The CDR3 DNA reads as TGTGCCTGGATGCCCGGGACTACTTTCACCGGGGAGCTGTTTTTT.

The rearrangement links TRBV4-2 to TRBJ1-2, with 7 bases that match TRBD1. This CDR3 has 19 amino acids. Germline CDR1 LGHNA, CDR2 YNFKEQ. Trimming at V came to 1 base and at J to 7 bases, leaving 21 bases not matched to a gene. Here the CDR3 DNA reads TGTGCCAGCAGCCAAGGTACAGGACAGGTCCTTCCCGGCTCCAGTGGCTACACCTTC. Translating it yields CASSQGTGQVLPGSSGYTF.

The chain has TRBV24-1 and TRBJ2-1; perhaps TRBD2 as D (6 bases). This CDR3 region has 16 residues. The germline V gene has CDR1 KGHDR and CDR2 SFDVKD. Trimming pared 3 bases from V and 0 bases from J, leaving 11 bases between. The CDR3 DNA is TGTGCCACCAGTGATCCAGGGACTGGCTCCTACAATGAGCAGTTCTTC. Amino acids: CATSDPGTGSYNEQFF.

The CDR3 DNA is TGTGCCAGCAGCTTCCAGGGGGTTAACACTGAAGCTTTCTTT. Translating it yields CASSFQGVNTEAFF. The gene calls are TRBV11-3 and TRBJ1-1, with 7 bases that match TRBD1. There are 14 residues in the CDR3. CDR1 is SGHNT, CDR2 YENEEA, per germline. V shed 3 bases and J 2 bases; nucleotides not matched to a gene: 3.